The 28 T cell receptor beta chains listed next were all sequenced from one sample in a study of blood T cell repertoires in COVID-19. Sequencing was performed with immunoSEQ multiplex PCR; in TCRdb, only in-frame clones are kept and a portion is missing. The data hold some 390,000 clones, with about nine tenths observed a single time. Sequenced input: peripheral blood. These receptors originate from a woman between 35 and 50 years old with COVID-19, enrolled during active disease.

The CDR3 is CASREWTGDYNEQFF. DNA of the CDR3: TGTGCCAGCAGGGAGTGGACAGGGGACTACAATGAGCAGTTCTTC. The chain combines TRBV2 with TRBJ2-1, with 9 bases identical to TRBD1. Trimming removed 6 bases from V and 3 bases from J; junction bases left unmatched: 6. The CDR3 is made up of 15 amino acids. CDR1 SNHLY and CDR2 FYNNEI come from the germline V gene.

In its sample, this clone was seen a few times. The genes are TRBV18 and TRBJ1-3; D is unclear. This CDR3 contains 15 residues. V dropped 4 bases and J dropped 1 base, with 11 bases sitting between them. The germline CDR1 and CDR2 sequences are KGHSH and LQKENI. The CDR3 coding sequence is TGTGCCAGCTCACTCCCGATGACATCTGGAAACACCATATATTTT. This sequence encodes CASSLPMTSGNTIYF.

V is TRBV5-5 and J is TRBJ1-3; unclear D gene. V lost 3 bases, J lost 0 bases, and 4 bases lay in between. The CDR3 extends over 13 amino acids. Germline lookup yields CDR1 SGHKS and CDR2 YYEKEE (reference sequence). CDR3: CASSYYSGNTIYF. CDR3 bases: TGTGCCAGCAGCTATTACTCTGGAAACACCATATATTTT. The whole variable domain, remainder taken from reference TRBV5-5 and TRBJ1-3, is DAGVTQSPTHLIKTRGQQVTLRCSPISGHKSVSWYQQVLGQGPQFIFQYYEKEERGRGNFPDRFSARQFPNYSSELNVNALLLGDSALYLCASSYYSGNTIYFGEGSWLTVV.

The rearrangement uses TRBV7-2 and TRBJ2-7; 10 bases map to TRBD2. Per the germline V gene, CDR1 is SGHTA and CDR2 is FQGNSA. The CDR3 spans 15 residues. Trimming cost V 5 bases and J 4 bases; bases outside gene matches: 8. The CDR3 here is CASSHIVAGGYEQYF. As DNA, the CDR3 is TGTGCCAGCAGCCACATCGTAGCGGGAGGATACGAGCAGTACTTC.

This chain uses TRBV6-2 or TRBV6-3 with TRBJ2-2; 10 positions match TRBD1. Germline CDR1 MNHEY, CDR2 SVGEGT. Unmatched junction bases numbered 11, after V lost 0 bases and J lost 4 bases. This CDR3 has 19 amino acids. The DNA of the CDR3 is TGTGCCAGCAGTTACTCGACAGGGGGCATCGGTCGAGTCACCGGGGAGCTGTTTTTT. Translated, it gives CASSYSTGGIGRVTGELFF.

This rearrangement joins TRBV29-1 to TRBJ1-2, with 9 bases aligning to TRBD1. With V trimmed by 6 bases and J by 4 bases, 9 bases remained unmatched. The CDR3 is made up of 14 amino acids. The germline CDR1 and CDR2 sequences are SQVTM and ANQGSEA. The CDR3 reads CSVEPGQGGYGYTF. The CDR3, as DNA: TGCAGCGTCGAACCGGGACAGGGCGGCTATGGCTACACCTTC.

This sequence joins TRBV5-1 and TRBJ2-4, with 7 positions matching TRBD1. CDR3 size: 17 residues. V lost 0 bases to trimming and J lost 0 bases; unmatched junction nucleotides: 6. Germline V gene sequence: CDR1 SGHRS, CDR2 YFSETQ. The CDR3 DNA reads TGCGCCAGCAGCTTGGGACAGGGATTAATAGCCAAAAACATTCAGTACTTC. As protein: CASSLGQGLIAKNIQYF.

The J gene is TRBJ2-7, the V gene TRBV18; 9 bases align to TRBD1. The junction had 6 bases not matched to a gene; V was cut back by 2 bases and J by 1 base. Germline V CDR1 and CDR2: KGHSH, LQKENI. The CDR3 spans 16 residues. CDR3 amino acids: CASSPYGQGPSYEQYF. CDR3 nucleotides: TGTGCCAGCTCACCATACGGACAGGGGCCTTCCTACGAGCAGTACTTC.

The rearrangement links TRBV6-6 to TRBJ2-7, with 10 bases fitting TRBD2. There are 14 residues in the CDR3. CDR1 and CDR2 (germline): MNHNY, SVGAGI (reference sequence). V dropped 4 bases and J dropped 3; count of bases not matched to a gene: 3. CDR3 sequence (DNA): TGTGCCAGCAGTTTACTAGCGGGAAGCTACGAGCAGTACTTC. Translating gives CASSLLAGSYEQYF.

This chain joins TRBV7-9 and TRBJ1-5; D unresolved. V was trimmed by 1 base and J by 3 bases, leaving 7 bases between them. The CDR3 is 14 residues long. Germline assignment: CDR1 SEHNR and CDR2 FQNEAQ (reference sequence). The CDR3 DNA reads TGTGCCAGCAGCTTAGGGGCAGACAATCAGCCCCAGCATTTT. Amino acid sequence: CASSLGADNQPQHF.

The chain carries TRBV6-5 and TRBJ2-3; 8 bases are shared with TRBD1. This CDR3 comprises 15 residues. J lost 7 bases, V lost 4 bases, and 10 bases had no gene match. CDR1 and CDR2 from the germline V gene are MNHEY and SVGAGI. The chain's CDR3 is CASSSPGQGAHTQYF. Here the CDR3 DNA reads TGTGCCAGCAGTTCTCCAGGACAGGGTGCTCATACGCAGTATTTT.

The chain uses TRBV10-3 and TRBJ2-5; TRBD2 is a possible D gene (5 bases). The CDR3 length is 14 residues. The germline V gene has CDR1 ENHRY and CDR2 SYGVKD. V lost 0 bases to trimming and J lost 3 bases, with 8 bases between them. The CDR3 DNA follows: TGTGCCATCAGTGAGTCGAGGGCAGAAGAGACCCAGTACTTC. This translates into CAISESRAEETQYF.

The chain couples TRBV9 to TRBJ1-1; TRBD1 aligns across 8 bases. The CDR3 consists of 15 residues. The germline CDR1 and CDR2 sequences are SGDLS and YYNGEE. Trimming cost V 4 bases and J 1 base; bases outside gene matches: 6. For the CDR3, the DNA is TGTGCCAGCAGCTCGCGAGGGACAGGGAACACTGAAGCTTTCTTT. This encodes CASSSRGTGNTEAFF.

The rearrangement uses TRBV10-3 and TRBJ2-3, with D perhaps TRBD2 (5 bases). Trimming left V 4 bases short and J 1 base short, with 9 bases between. Germline CDR1 reads ENHRY; CDR2 reads SYGVKD. This CDR3 region has 14 residues. The CDR3 DNA reads as TGTGCCATCAGTGTTCTGGAGGGCACAGATACGCAGTATTTT. Amino acids: CAISVLEGTDTQYF.

The chain links TRBV7-9 to TRBJ1-1, with 8 bases fitting TRBD1. CDR1 is SEHNR, CDR2 FQNEAQ, per germline (reference sequence). Unmatched junction bases numbered 11, after V lost 7 bases and J lost 1 base. This CDR3 has 16 residues. The CDR3 protein is CASTIRGPGANTEAFF. The DNA of the CDR3 is TGTGCCAGCACCATCAGGGGGCCCGGAGCGAACACTGAAGCTTTCTTT.

The V call is TRBV18, the J call TRBJ1-2; 8 bases are shared with TRBD1. Germline V CDR1 and CDR2: KGHSH, LQKENI. J gave up 4 bases and V 3 bases, and 7 bases lay outside the gene matches. The CDR3 sequence is 15 residues long. CDR3 sequence (DNA): TGTGCCAGCTCACCTTCCGGACAGGGATCCTATGGCTACACCTTC. It is translated as CASSPSGQGSYGYTF.

This clone came up once. V gene TRBV19 combines with J gene TRBJ1-6, with D perhaps matching TRBD1 (5 bases). The CDR3 covers 14 residues. Looked up from germline, CDR1 is LNHDA and CDR2 is SQIVND (reference sequence). Trimming cost V 6 bases and J 8 bases, with 14 bases left between them. The CDR3 nucleotides read TGTGCCAGTAGCCTAATGGGGGGATATTCACCCCTCCACTTT. This encodes CASSLMGGYSPLHF.

The chain couples TRBV7-2 to TRBJ2-3; D unresolved. Trimming removed 7 bases at V and 2 bases at J, with 10 bases between. Germline loops: CDR1 SGHTA, CDR2 FQGNSA. The CDR3 is 13 residues long. The CDR3 reads CASNREFTDTQYF. CDR3 bases: TGTGCCAGCAACCGAGAATTCACAGATACGCAGTATTTT. The full variable domain, with the rest looked up from reference TRBV7-2 and TRBJ2-3, is GAGVSQSPSNKVTEKGKDVELRCDPISGHTALYWYRQSLGQGLEFLIYFQGNSAPDKSGLPSDRFSAERTGGSVSTLTIQRTQQEDSAVYLCASNREFTDTQYFGPGTRLTVL.

With regard to this clone: A read error may account for a junction end that differs from germline. J is TRBJ1-5 and V is TRBV28, with TRBD1 matching 8 bases. The CDR3 is made up of 12 amino acids. Germline CDR1 is MDHEN and CDR2 is SYDVKM. The CDR3 sequence is CAGRGQSQPQHF. In nucleotides, the CDR3 is TGTGCCGGCAGGGGGCAGAGTCAGCCCCAGCATTTT.

The chain uses TRBV5-5 and TRBJ1-3, with TRBD1 matching 7 bases. The CDR3 spans 15 residues. The ends lost 4 bases at V and 0 bases at J; junction bases unmatched: 4. Germline CDR1 is SGHKS and CDR2 is YYEKEE (reference sequence). The CDR3 reads CASSHGTASGNTIYF. The CDR3 nucleotides read TGTGCCAGCAGCCACGGGACAGCCTCTGGAAACACCATATATTTT.

V and J are TRBV18 and TRBJ2-7; 7 bases agree with TRBD2. This CDR3 has 14 residues. From germline, CDR1 is KGHSH and CDR2 LQKENI. The V segment lost 2 bases and the J segment 1 base; nucleotides outside the gene matches: 2. CDR3: CASSPRGGSYEQYF. DNA for the CDR3: TGTGCCAGCTCACCAAGGGGAGGGTCCTACGAGCAGTACTTC.

V and J are TRBV28 and TRBJ1-4; TRBD1 agrees at 8 bases. Losses at the gene ends were 6 bases for V and 7 bases for J; bases not matched to a gene: 10. Germline V gene lookup returns CDR1 MDHEN and CDR2 SYDVKM. The CDR3 length is 15 residues. As DNA, the CDR3 is TGTGCCAGCAGCTCCCCAGGGGGCGAGGGTGAAAAACTGTTTTTT. It translates to CASSSPGGEGEKLFF. Complete variable domain (other parts from reference TRBV28 and TRBJ1-4): DVKVTQSSRYLVKRTGEKVFLECVQDMDHENMFWYRQDPGLGLRLIYFSYDVKMKEKGDIPEGYSVSREKKERFSLILESASTNQTSMYLCASSSPGGEGEKLFFGSGTQLSVL.

The chain combines TRBV5-5 with TRBJ2-7; 10 bases line up with TRBD2. CDR1 SGHKS and CDR2 YYEKEE come from the germline V gene (reference sequence). With V trimmed by 7 bases and J by 5 bases, 12 bases remained unmatched. The CDR3 totals 15 residues. The CDR3 DNA reads TGTGCCAGCCGACTCTCTAGCGGGAGTAGACACGAGCAGTACTTC. Translation: CASRLSSGSRHEQYF.

This clone was counted a single time. The chain is built from TRBV19 and TRBJ2-2; TRBD1 is a possible D gene (6 bases). The germline gives CDR1 LNHDA, CDR2 SQIVND (reference sequence). The CDR3 sequence is 12 residues long. V was pared by 9 bases and J by 4 bases, with 9 bases between. In DNA, the CDR3 is TGTGCCAGCACAGGGTCCACCGGGGAGCTGTTTTTT. Translated: CASTGSTGELFF.

The V and J genes are TRBV7-6 and TRBJ1-6, with D possibly being TRBD1 (6 bases). This CDR3 has 14 residues. Germline-derived CDR1 and CDR2 are SGHVS and FNYEAQ. Trimming left V 3 bases short and J 10 bases short, with 13 bases between. This CDR3 reads CASSLAGAYSPLHF. CDR3 nucleotide sequence: TGTGCCAGCAGCTTGGCAGGGGCTTACTCACCCCTCCACTTT.

The chain uses TRBV10-3 and TRBJ1-5; tentatively, D is TRBD1 (5 bases). The CDR3 covers 14 residues. CDR1 and CDR2 (germline): ENHRY, SYGVKD. V dropped 3 bases and J dropped 7 bases, with 13 bases sitting between them. The CDR3 here is CAISDVGDLQPQHF. The DNA of the CDR3 is TGTGCCATCAGTGATGTAGGGGATTTGCAGCCCCAGCATTTT.

This chain links TRBV28 with TRBJ1-2; no clear D. This CDR3 is 12 amino acids long. V dropped 5 bases and J dropped 4 bases, with 8 bases sitting between them. Looked up from germline, CDR1 is MDHEN and CDR2 is SYDVKM. The chain's CDR3 is CASSPGRYGYTF. For the CDR3, the DNA is TGTGCCAGCAGTCCGGGTCGCTATGGCTACACCTTC.

V is TRBV10-3 and J is TRBJ1-1; 9 positions agree with TRBD1. Looked up from germline, CDR1 is ENHRY and CDR2 is SYGVKD. J lost 4 bases, V lost 5 bases, and 5 bases had no gene match. The CDR3 has 14 residues. The CDR3 coding sequence is TGTGCCATCAGTCCTACAGGGGGCGGCACTGAAGCTTTCTTT. It codes for CAISPTGGGTEAFF.